This T cell receptor (beta chain) was sequenced for a study of cytomegalovirus exposure and HLA in healthy donors. A multiplex PCR was run with 60 Vbeta primers and 13 Jbeta primers. The repertoire was sequenced with immunoSEQ multiplex PCR; TCRdb's copy has only in-frame clones and lacks some. The data show about 160,000 clones, roughly 80% seen once. CDR3 length: 14 amino acids. Trimming cost V 0 bases and J 0 bases, with 6 bases left between them. CDR1 is SGHRS, CDR2 YFSETQ, per germline. The material sequenced was PBMCs. This receptor was identified in a female donor in good health and CMV-seronegative. The chain links TRBV5-1 to TRBJ1-1; no clear D. CDR3 bases: TGCGCCAGCAGCTTGGCCCCAGTGAACACTGAAGCTTTCTTT. Amino acids: CASSLAPVNTEAFF.